These 19 T cell receptor beta chains were all obtained from the same sample, sequenced in a study of OX40 agonist ivuxolimab in advanced cancers. Clones were read by immunoSEQ multiplex PCR, and TCRdb kept only the in-frame ones, dropping some. The data show 55,000 to 80,000 clones, with roughly 80% seen just once and about 2.4% held by the top ten. The specimen comprised CD4+ or CD8+ T cells sorted from blood, sampled in a trial of the OX40 agonist ivuxolimab. The receptor source for this set is an adult with an advanced solid tumor such as melanoma, head and neck, liver or kidney cancer.

This chain connects TRBV19 to TRBJ2-1, with TRBD1 identical over 12 bases. Germline CDR1 is LNHDA and CDR2 is SQIVND (reference sequence). This CDR3 spans 14 amino acids. V was pared by 6 bases and J by 9 bases, with 6 bases of the junction left unmatched. Here the CDR3 reads CASSPGQGAGEQFF. Here the CDR3 DNA reads TGTGCCAGTAGCCCGGGACAGGGGGCGGGTGAGCAGTTCTTC.

J is TRBJ1-6 and V is TRBV10-3; 10 nucleotides align to TRBD1. V shed 10 bases, J shed 4 bases, and the junction held 10 bases outside the gene matches. Germline V lookup: CDR1 ENHRY, CDR2 SYGVKD. This CDR3 is 16 amino acids long. The CDR3 loop reads CASNPGDRGYNSPLHF. Written as DNA, the CDR3 is TGTGCCAGTAACCCCGGGGACAGGGGTTATAATTCACCCCTCCACTTT.

The genes are TRBV5-6 and TRBJ1-1; the D gene is possibly TRBD1 (5 bases). This CDR3 has 16 residues. The V end lost 2 bases, the J end lost 0 bases, and 14 bases lay between the germline ends. Germline lookup yields CDR1 SGHDT and CDR2 YYEEEE. The CDR3: CASSFIDRFLNTEAFF. The DNA for the CDR3 is TGTGCCAGCAGCTTTATTGACAGATTCCTGAACACTGAAGCTTTCTTT.

The rearrangement joins TRBV7-2 to TRBJ2-1, with TRBD2 matching over 8 bases. Germline values: CDR1 SGHTA, CDR2 FQGNSA. V shed 2 bases, J shed 3 bases, and the junction held 6 bases outside the gene matches. This CDR3 contains 16 residues. CDR3 nucleotides: TGTGCCAGCAGCTTACTAGCGGGCGGGTTCTACAATGAGCAGTTCTTC. This sequence encodes CASSLLAGGFYNEQFF. The entire variable domain, with the rest obtained from reference TRBV7-2 and TRBJ2-1, is as follows: GAGVSQSPSNKVTEKGKDVELRCDPISGHTALYWYRQSLGQGLEFLIYFQGNSAPDKSGLPSDRFSAERTGGSVSTLTIQRTQQEDSAVYLCASSLLAGGFYNEQFFGPGTRLTVL.

The V call is TRBV5-6, the J call TRBJ1-2, with 10 nucleotides matching TRBD1. This CDR3 contains 13 residues. The germline CDR1 and CDR2 sequences are SGHDT and YYEEEE. V shed 4 bases and J 7 bases; nucleotides not matched to a gene: 4. CDR3 nucleotides: TGTGCCAGCAGCCCATGGACAGGGGGTGGCTACACCTTC. Its protein is CASSPWTGGGYTF.

The V gene is TRBV19, the J gene TRBJ1-6; D is perhaps TRBD1 (5 bases). The V end lost 7 bases, the J end lost 9 bases, and 16 bases lay between the germline ends. This CDR3 comprises 14 residues. Germline V CDR1 and CDR2: LNHDA, SQIVND (reference sequence). Here the CDR3 reads CASTDPLRGSPLHF. The CDR3 DNA is TGTGCCAGTACCGACCCTCTTAGGGGTTCACCCCTCCACTTT. The full variable domain, with the rest looked up from reference TRBV19 and TRBJ1-6, is DGGITQSPKYLFRKEGQNVTLSCEQNLNHDAMYWYRQDPGQGLRLIYYSQIVNDFQKGDIAEGYSVSREKKESFPLTVTSAQKNPTAFYLCASTDPLRGSPLHFGNGTRLTVT.

The rearrangement joins TRBV29-1 to TRBJ1-1; D is ambiguous. Germline lookup yields CDR1 SQVTM and CDR2 ANQGSEA. CDR3 length: 10 amino acids. Trimming left V 3 bases short and J 3 bases short, with 2 bases between. CDR3 amino acids: CSVDDTEAFF. The CDR3 nucleotides are TGCAGCGTTGACGACACTGAAGCTTTCTTT.

This clone was seen only once. V gene TRBV6-5 combines with J gene TRBJ2-7; D possibly corresponds to TRBD1 (6 bases). Germline loops: CDR1 MNHEY, CDR2 SVGAGI. Trimming pared 8 bases from V and 4 bases from J, leaving 18 bases between. The CDR3 spans 14 residues. This chain's CDR3 is CASVEGRGFYEQYF. CDR3 bases: TGTGCCAGCGTCGAAGGCAGGGGTTTTTACGAGCAGTACTTC.

As for this clone: Mismatch with germline at one junction end may stem from a read error. This chain links TRBV15 with TRBJ2-2; a weak D match, TRBD2 (6 bases). Germline CDR1 and CDR2: LNHNV and YYDKDF (reference sequence). The CDR3 is made up of 18 amino acids. CDR3 DNA: TGTGTCACCAGCAGATCCCAGGGAGGAGCCTGGAACACCGGGGAGCTGTTTTTT. Translated: CVTSRSQGGAWNTGELFF.

This chain joins TRBV9 and TRBJ2-7; 12 nucleotides agree with TRBD1. The CDR3 runs 20 residues. Germline lookup yields CDR1 SGDLS and CDR2 YYNGEE. Losses at the gene ends were 3 bases for V and 4 bases for J; bases not matched to a gene: 20. CDR3 sequence: CASSATPGQGAKGGLYEQYF. The CDR3 nucleotides are TGTGCCAGCAGCGCCACCCCGGGACAGGGGGCGAAGGGAGGTCTATACGAGCAGTACTTC.

J is TRBJ2-2 and V is TRBV6-4; unclear D gene. Germline CDR1 is MRHNA and CDR2 is SNTAGT. Trimming took off 6 bases at V and 1 base at J, with 6 bases between the two ends. This CDR3 region has 13 residues. For the CDR3, the DNA is TGTGCCAGCAGCCCGCAGAACACCGGGGAGCTGTTTTTT. Protein: CASSPQNTGELFF.

This clone was observed a single time. The genes are TRBV11-1 and TRBJ2-3, with 9 bases lining up with TRBD1. J gave up 4 bases and V 5 bases, and 13 bases lay outside the gene matches. The CDR3 has 17 residues. The germline V gene has CDR1 SGHAT and CDR2 FQDESV (reference sequence). CDR3 nucleotides: TGTGCCAGCAGCCCGACCCTGGGACAGGGTAGTTCAGATACGCAGTATTTT. Its translation: CASSPTLGQGSSDTQYF.

The J gene is TRBJ2-5, the V gene TRBV19; D is perhaps TRBD2 (5 bases). The CDR3 is made up of 15 amino acids. Deletions cut 5 bases from V and 4 bases from J, with 17 bases between. Germline lookup yields CDR1 LNHDA and CDR2 SQIVND (reference sequence). CDR3: CASSPRTRKGETQYF. Here the CDR3 DNA reads TGTGCCAGTAGTCCCCGGACTCGAAAAGGAGAGACCCAGTACTTC. The variable domain in full, with the rest retrieved from reference TRBV19 and TRBJ2-5, is DGGITQSPKYLFRKEGQNVTLSCEQNLNHDAMYWYRQDPGQGLRLIYYSQIVNDFQKGDIAEGYSVSREKKESFPLTVTSAQKNPTAFYLCASSPRTRKGETQYFGPGTRLLVL.

The V call is TRBV27, the J call TRBJ1-1, with 12 bases lining up with TRBD1. CDR3 length: 15 residues. The V gene's germline CDR1 is MNHEY and CDR2 SMNVEV (reference sequence). V dropped 4 bases and J dropped 10; count of bases not matched to a gene: 10. The CDR3 loop is CASSWGGQGALGAFF. CDR3 bases: TGTGCCAGCAGTTGGGGGGGACAGGGGGCGTTGGGAGCTTTCTTT.

J is TRBJ2-6 and V is TRBV27; D not certain. V was clipped by 5 bases and J by 0 bases, with 14 bases between them. The germline gives CDR1 MNHEY, CDR2 SMNVEV (reference sequence). The CDR3 extends over 17 amino acids. The CDR3 region is CASSEYGAASGANVLTF. In DNA, the CDR3 is TGTGCCAGCAGTGAATATGGTGCGGCCTCTGGGGCCAACGTCCTGACTTTC.

The rearrangement links TRBV6-5 to TRBJ2-1; D might be TRBD1 (5 bases). Between the trimmed V and J ends, which lost 2 bases and 4 bases, there was a span of 9 bases. This CDR3 has 14 amino acids. Germline CDR1 is MNHEY and CDR2 is SVGAGI. CDR3 loop: CASSYSQGYNEQFF. As DNA, the CDR3 is TGTGCCAGCAGTTACAGCCAGGGATACAATGAGCAGTTCTTC.

J is TRBJ1-3 and V is TRBV6-6; D call uncertain. This CDR3 contains 15 residues. Germline V gene lookup returns CDR1 MNHNY and CDR2 SVGAGI (reference sequence). The ends were cut back, 0 bases at V and 0 bases at J, with 6 bases in the middle. The CDR3 here is CASSYSQVSGNTIYF. The CDR3 nucleotides read TGTGCCAGCAGTTACTCGCAAGTCTCTGGAAACACCATATATTTT.

The chain joins TRBV7-3 to TRBJ2-7; D may be TRBD1 or TRBD2 (6 bases each). V lost 5 bases and J lost 5, with 13 bases in between. The CDR3 is 13 amino acids. Germline CDR1 SGHTA, CDR2 FQGTGA. This CDR3 reads CASSPRGPDEQYF. The CDR3, as DNA: TGTGCCAGCAGCCCCCGGGGGCCGGACGAGCAGTACTTC.

The chain links TRBV27 to TRBJ1-6; TRBD1 might be the D (6 bases). Trimming removed 3 bases from V and 9 bases from J, with 9 bases in between. From germline, CDR1 is MNHEY and CDR2 SMNVEV (reference sequence). The CDR3 is made up of 13 amino acids. The CDR3 nucleotides read TGTGCCAGCAGTTTGGGGGGCCCTTCACCCCTCCACTTT. This codes for CASSLGGPSPLHF.